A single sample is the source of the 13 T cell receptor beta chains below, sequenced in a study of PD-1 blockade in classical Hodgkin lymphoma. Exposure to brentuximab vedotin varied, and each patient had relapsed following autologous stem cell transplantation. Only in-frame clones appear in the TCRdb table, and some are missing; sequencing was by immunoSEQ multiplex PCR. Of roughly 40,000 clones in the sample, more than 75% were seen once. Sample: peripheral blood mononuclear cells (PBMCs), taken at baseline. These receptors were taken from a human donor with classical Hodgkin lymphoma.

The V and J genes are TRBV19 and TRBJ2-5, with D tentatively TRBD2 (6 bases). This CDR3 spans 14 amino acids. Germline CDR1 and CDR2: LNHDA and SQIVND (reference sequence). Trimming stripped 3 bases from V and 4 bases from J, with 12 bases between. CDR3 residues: CASSIGTGRETQYF. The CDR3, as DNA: TGTGCCAGTAGTATTGGTACCGGGAGAGAGACCCAGTACTTC.

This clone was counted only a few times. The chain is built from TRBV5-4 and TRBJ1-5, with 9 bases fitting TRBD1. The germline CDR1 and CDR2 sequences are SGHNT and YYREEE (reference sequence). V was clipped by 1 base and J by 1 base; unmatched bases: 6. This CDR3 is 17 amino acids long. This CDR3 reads CASSLKGTGRSNQPQHF. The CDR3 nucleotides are TGTGCCAGCAGCTTGAAAGGGACAGGGAGAAGCAATCAGCCCCAGCATTTT.

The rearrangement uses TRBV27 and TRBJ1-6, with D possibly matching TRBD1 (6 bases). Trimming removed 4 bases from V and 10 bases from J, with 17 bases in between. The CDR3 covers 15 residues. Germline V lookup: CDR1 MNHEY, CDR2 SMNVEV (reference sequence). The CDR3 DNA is TGTGCCAGCAGTTCTCGACAAAGGGACATCTCACCCCTCCACTTT. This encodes CASSSRQRDISPLHF.

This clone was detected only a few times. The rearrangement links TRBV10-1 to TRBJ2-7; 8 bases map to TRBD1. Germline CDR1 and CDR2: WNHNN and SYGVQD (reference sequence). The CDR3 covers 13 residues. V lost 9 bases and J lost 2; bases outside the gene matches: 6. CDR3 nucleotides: TGCGCCAGAATCCAGGGGGCCACCTACGAGCAGTACTTC. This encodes CARIQGATYEQYF.

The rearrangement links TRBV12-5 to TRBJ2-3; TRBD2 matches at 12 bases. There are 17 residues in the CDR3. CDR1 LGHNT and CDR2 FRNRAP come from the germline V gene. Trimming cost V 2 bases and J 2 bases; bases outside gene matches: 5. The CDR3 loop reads CASGLILAGGSTDTQYF. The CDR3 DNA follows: TGTGCTAGTGGTTTGATACTAGCGGGGGGATCCACAGATACGCAGTATTTT.

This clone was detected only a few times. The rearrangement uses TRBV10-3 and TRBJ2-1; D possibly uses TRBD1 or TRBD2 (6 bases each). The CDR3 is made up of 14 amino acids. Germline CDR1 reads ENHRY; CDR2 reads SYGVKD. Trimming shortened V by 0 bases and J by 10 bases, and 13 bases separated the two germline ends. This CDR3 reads CAISESGGHSEQFF. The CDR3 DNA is TGTGCCATCAGTGAGTCGGGGGGACACAGCGAGCAGTTCTTC.

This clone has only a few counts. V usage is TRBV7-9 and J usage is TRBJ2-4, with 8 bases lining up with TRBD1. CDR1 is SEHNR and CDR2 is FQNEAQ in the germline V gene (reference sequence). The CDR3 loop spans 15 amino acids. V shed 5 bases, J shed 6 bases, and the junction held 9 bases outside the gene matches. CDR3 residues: CASSQGQATANIQYF. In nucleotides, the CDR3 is TGTGCCAGCAGCCAGGGACAGGCCACGGCAAACATTCAGTACTTC.

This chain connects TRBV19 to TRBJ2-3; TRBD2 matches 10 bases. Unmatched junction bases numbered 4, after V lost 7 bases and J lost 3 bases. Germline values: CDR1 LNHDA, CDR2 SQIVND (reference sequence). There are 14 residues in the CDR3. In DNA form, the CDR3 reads TGTGCCAGTACCCCTAGCGGGGGAACAGATACGCAGTATTTT. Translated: CASTPSGGTDTQYF.

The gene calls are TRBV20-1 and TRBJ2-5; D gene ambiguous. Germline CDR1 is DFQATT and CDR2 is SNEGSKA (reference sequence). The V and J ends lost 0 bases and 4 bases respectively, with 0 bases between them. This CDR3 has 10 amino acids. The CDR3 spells CSAREETQYF. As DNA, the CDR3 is TGCAGTGCTAGAGAAGAGACCCAGTACTTC.

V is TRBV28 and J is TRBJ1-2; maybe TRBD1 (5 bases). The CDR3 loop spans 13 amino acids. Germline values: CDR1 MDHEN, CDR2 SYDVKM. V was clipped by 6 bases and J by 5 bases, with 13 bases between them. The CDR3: CASSLPGGYGYTF. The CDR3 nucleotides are TGTGCCAGCAGCCTGCCGGGGGGATATGGCTACACCTTC.

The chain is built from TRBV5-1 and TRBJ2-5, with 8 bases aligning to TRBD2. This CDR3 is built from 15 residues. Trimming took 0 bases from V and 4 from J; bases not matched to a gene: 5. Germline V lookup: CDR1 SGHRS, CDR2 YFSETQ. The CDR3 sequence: CASSLAGSGGETQYF. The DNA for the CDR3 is TGCGCCAGCAGCTTGGCGGGCAGCGGGGGAGAGACCCAGTACTTC.

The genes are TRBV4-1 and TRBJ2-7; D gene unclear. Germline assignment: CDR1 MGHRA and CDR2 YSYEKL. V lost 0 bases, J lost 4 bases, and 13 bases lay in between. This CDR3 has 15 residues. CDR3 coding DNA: TGCGCCAGCAGCCAAGATTGGAGAGTTGATTACGAGCAGTACTTC. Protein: CASSQDWRVDYEQYF.

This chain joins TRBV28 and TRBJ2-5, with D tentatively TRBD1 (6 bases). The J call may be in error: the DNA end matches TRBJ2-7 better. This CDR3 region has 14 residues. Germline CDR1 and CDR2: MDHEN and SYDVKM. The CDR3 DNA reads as TGTGCCAGCAGTACACTACCACAGGGCCCCGAGCAGTACTTC. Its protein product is CASSTLPQGPEQYF.